These 27 T cell receptor beta chains were all obtained from the same sample, sequenced in a study of blood T cells in healthy people across ages. Together with a sample-barcoded 5' primer, a J-beta primer mix was included in a second PCR lasting about 7 to 11 cycles. TCRdb processed the 5' RACE reads anew with MiXCR; each CDR3 protein has one entry. The sample contains around 1,700,000 distinct CDR3 sequences, under 30% of which appear only once. Sequencing was carried out using blood. The receptor set was obtained from a woman in her 30s in good health.

The chain carries TRBV29-1 and TRBJ1-2; 8 bases are a match to TRBD1. V lost 4 bases to trimming and J lost 12 bases; unmatched junction nucleotides: 16. This CDR3 comprises 14 residues. Germline assignment: CDR1 SQVTM and CDR2 ANQGSEA. The chain's CDR3 is CSVGLQGGTGRHTF. The CDR3 region has the DNA TGCAGCGTTGGACTTCAGGGGGGGACAGGCCGACACACCTTC. The variable domain in full, with the rest retrieved from reference TRBV29-1 and TRBJ1-2, is SAVISQKPSRDICQRGTSLTIQCQVDSQVTMMFWYRQQPGQSLTLIATANQGSEATYESGFVIDKFPISRPNLTFSTLTVSNMSPEDSSIYLCSVGLQGGTGRHTFGSGTRLTVV.

The chain carries TRBV9 and TRBJ2-1; D call uncertain. This CDR3 has 13 residues. Germline V lookup: CDR1 SGDLS, CDR2 YYNGEE. Trimming took off 4 bases at V and 3 bases at J, with 8 bases between the two ends. CDR3 sequence (DNA): TGTGCCAGCAGCAACCAAGACTACAATGAGCAGTTCTTC. It translates to CASSNQDYNEQFF.

This sequence joins TRBV5-5 and TRBJ2-5; no clear D gene. Trimming removed 6 bases from V and 1 base from J, with 10 bases in between. Germline V gives CDR1 SGHKS, CDR2 YYEKEE (reference sequence). This CDR3 is built from 13 residues. This chain's CDR3 is CASNIAAQETQYF. In DNA, the CDR3 is TGTGCCAGCAACATTGCGGCCCAAGAGACCCAGTACTTC.

This clonotype has at least ten counts. The J gene is TRBJ2-1, the V gene TRBV7-2; D is possibly TRBD1 or TRBD2 (5 bases each). V was pared by 6 bases and J by 2 bases, with 8 bases between. Germline loops: CDR1 SGHTA, CDR2 FQGNSA. This CDR3 is built from 13 residues. The CDR3, as DNA: TGTGCCAGCAGGGGGACCCCCTACAATGAGCAGTTCTTC. It codes for CASRGTPYNEQFF.

This chain connects TRBV11-3 to TRBJ2-1; the match to TRBD1 covers 7 bases. Germline V gives CDR1 SGHNT, CDR2 YENEEA. The length of the CDR3 is 13 residues. V was pared by 0 bases and J by 10 bases, with 3 bases of the junction left unmatched. CDR3 in amino acids: CASSLDRTGEQFF. Here the CDR3 DNA reads TGTGCCAGCAGCTTAGACCGGACAGGCGAGCAGTTCTTC.

V and J are TRBV3-1 and TRBJ2-2; D is perhaps TRBD2 (7 bases). The CDR3 covers 17 residues. Looked up from germline, CDR1 is LGHDT and CDR2 is YNNKEL (reference sequence). The germline V and J ends were trimmed by 4 bases and 2 bases, with 17 bases remaining between them. CDR3 coding DNA: TGTGCCAGCAGCCGTTTAGGAACGGGGGGCAACACCGGGGAGCTGTTTTTT. Translated: CASSRLGTGGNTGELFF.

This clonotype was recorded at least ten times. This chain links TRBV7-2 with TRBJ2-4, with D unclear. This CDR3 spans 13 amino acids. Looked up from germline, CDR1 is SGHTA and CDR2 is FQGNSA. Trimming pared 3 bases from V and 8 bases from J, leaving 11 bases between. The CDR3 here is CASSFSREDIQYF. The CDR3 DNA reads as TGTGCCAGCAGCTTTAGTCGTGAGGACATTCAGTACTTC.

This clonotype was counted a few times. The chain employs TRBV20-1 and TRBJ1-1; D possibly corresponds to TRBD1 (6 bases). Between the trimmed V and J ends, which lost 4 bases and 5 bases, there was a span of 8 bases. Germline values: CDR1 DFQATT, CDR2 SNEGSKA (reference sequence). This CDR3 is built from 11 residues. The CDR3 bases are TGCAGTGCTAAGGGGGGAACTGAAGCTTTCTTT. Its protein is CSAKGGTEAFF.

This clonotype has just a few counts. The V call is TRBV7-2, the J call TRBJ2-4; D call uncertain. V shed 2 bases and J shed 9 bases, with 11 bases lying between them. This CDR3 contains 13 residues. CDR1 SGHTA and CDR2 FQGNSA come from the germline V gene. CDR3 coding DNA: TGTGCCAGCAGCTTATTAGCCGAAGGCATTCAGTACTTC. Encoded protein: CASSLLAEGIQYF.

The chain is built from TRBV18 and TRBJ2-7; D may be TRBD2 (5 bases). In germline, CDR1 is KGHSH, CDR2 LQKENI. V lost 2 bases and J 2 bases, leaving 10 bases between the germline ends. The CDR3 spans 14 residues. The DNA of the CDR3 is TGTGCCAGCTCACCAACGGAGGTCCCCTACGAGCAGTACTTC. Its translation: CASSPTEVPYEQYF.

This chain connects TRBV5-1 to TRBJ2-3; tentatively, D is TRBD1 (6 bases). V shed 1 base and J shed 2 bases, with 11 bases lying between them. Germline V gene sequence: CDR1 SGHRS, CDR2 YFSETQ. The CDR3 runs 15 residues. Here the CDR3 DNA reads TGCGCCAGCAGCTTGCTACAGGGCCCCACAGATACGCAGTATTTT. Amino acids: CASSLLQGPTDTQYF.

V and J are TRBV5-1 and TRBJ1-1; 12 bases are shared with TRBD1. Germline V gene data show CDR1 as SGHRS and CDR2 as YFSETQ. The CDR3 has 15 residues. J lost 11 bases, V lost 4 bases, and 12 bases had no gene match. CDR3 bases: TGCGCCAGCAGCCCCGGGACAGGGGGCCTAATGACGGCTTTCTTT. This gives the protein CASSPGTGGLMTAFF.

The chain couples TRBV7-6 to TRBJ2-7, with no clear D. Germline V gene sequence: CDR1 SGHVS, CDR2 FNYEAQ. The CDR3 has 16 residues. V lost 4 bases and J 3 bases, leaving 19 bases between the germline ends. CDR3 in DNA: TGTGCCAGCAGCTCCATGCGAATCGACAACTTCTACGAGCAGTACTTC. As protein: CASSSMRIDNFYEQYF.

V usage is TRBV3-1 and J usage is TRBJ1-1; maybe TRBD1 (6 bases). Germline values: CDR1 LGHDT, CDR2 YNNKEL (reference sequence). This CDR3 is built from 13 residues. With 3 bases removed from V and 7 bases from J, the gap between germline ends came to 12 bases. CDR3 amino acids: CASSQARTDEAFF. The CDR3 region has the DNA TGTGCCAGCAGCCAGGCGAGGACAGATGAAGCTTTCTTT.

The CDR3 DNA reads TGTGCCAGCAGTTCCCCTGGTCCTGGCGGTACAGATACGCAGTATTTT. Encoded protein: CASSSPGPGGTDTQYF. The chain recombines TRBV6-5 with TRBJ2-3, with D hard to call. Trimming removed 4 bases from V and 3 bases from J, with 17 bases in between. The CDR3 has 16 amino acids. Germline CDR1 is MNHEY and CDR2 is SVGAGI.

This clonotype was seen repeatedly, ten times or more. This rearrangement joins TRBV7-2 to TRBJ2-7; the match to TRBD2 covers 8 bases. The CDR3 has 14 amino acids. The V gene's germline CDR1 is SGHTA and CDR2 FQGNSA. V was clipped by 5 bases and J by 6 bases; unmatched bases: 9. CDR3 sequence: CASSPRAGGSEQYF. The CDR3 DNA reads as TGTGCCAGCAGCCCTCGGGCGGGAGGATCCGAGCAGTACTTC.

The CDR3 nucleotides read TGTGCCAGCAGCCAACGGGGGACCAACTATGGCTACACCTTC. Its protein is CASSQRGTNYGYTF. The chain uses TRBV12-3 or TRBV12-4 and TRBJ1-2; D possibly corresponds to TRBD1 (5 bases). Trimming took 6 bases from V and 2 from J, leaving 13 bases between them. The CDR3 is 14 amino acids.

This clonotype was seen ten or more times. The chain carries TRBV10-3 and TRBJ2-4; D unresolved. V lost 2 bases to trimming and J lost 5 bases, with 10 bases between them. The CDR3 runs 14 residues. Germline CDR1 ENHRY, CDR2 SYGVKD. The CDR3 DNA follows: TGTGCCATCAGTGAGGTCCTTTCGGAAAACATTCAGTACTTC. Translation gives CAISEVLSENIQYF.

In this sample, this clonotype turned up a few times. The rearrangement links TRBV12-3 or TRBV12-4 to TRBJ2-7, with 8 bases aligning to TRBD1. The CDR3 covers 14 residues. J lost 3 bases, V lost 6 bases, and 7 bases had no gene match. CDR3 region: CASSRTGWDYEQYF. DNA of the CDR3: TGTGCCAGCAGCCGGACAGGGTGGGACTACGAGCAGTACTTC.

This clonotype was recorded many times. The V and J genes are TRBV6-5 and TRBJ2-3; TRBD1 matches at 10 bases. The CDR3 consists of 14 residues. The trim removed 6 bases at V and 2 bases at J, leaving 2 bases unmatched. Per the germline V gene, CDR1 is MNHEY and CDR2 is SVGAGI. The CDR3 nucleotides are TGTGCCAGCAGAGACAGGGGGCACACAGATACGCAGTATTTT. It is translated as CASRDRGHTDTQYF.

The V and J genes are TRBV7-2 and TRBJ2-3; D is tentatively TRBD1 or TRBD2 (5 bases each). This CDR3 is built from 16 residues. The V and J ends lost 2 bases and 8 bases respectively, with 20 bases between them. Germline CDR1 reads SGHTA; CDR2 reads FQGNSA. CDR3 loop: CASSLNDLAGPLTQYF. CDR3 DNA: TGTGCCAGCAGCTTAAATGATCTAGCAGGGCCACTTACGCAGTATTTT.

The count of this clonotype is one. This sequence joins TRBV11-2 and TRBJ2-2, with TRBD2 matching over 7 bases. The V gene end was trimmed by 1 base and the J gene end by 8 bases; junction bases not matched to a gene: 10. The CDR3 extends over 16 amino acids. Germline CDR1 reads SGHAT; CDR2 reads FQNNGV. The CDR3 region has the DNA TGTGCCAGCAGCTTAGTTAGCGGGCCCGGGGTAGGGGAGCTGTTTTTT. Protein: CASSLVSGPGVGELFF.

This clonotype was detected a few times. The junction shows a germline mismatch at one end, possibly a read error. This sequence joins TRBV7-9 and TRBJ2-4, with 8 bases aligning to TRBD2. The CDR3 length is 14 residues. The germline CDR1 and CDR2 sequences are SEHNR and FQNEAQ (reference sequence). CDR3: CDSSLSGSGNIQYF. CDR3 in DNA: TGTGACAGCAGCTTGAGCGGGAGCGGGAACATTCAGTACTTC. Using reference TRBV7-9 and TRBJ2-4 for the parts outside the CDR3, the full variable domain is DTGVSQNPRHKITKRGQNVTFRCDPISEHNRLYWYRQTLGQGPEFLTYFQNEAQLEKSRLLSDRFSAERPKGSFSTLEIQRTEQGDSAMYLCDSSLSGSGNIQYFGAGTRLSVL.

The CDR3 nucleotides read TGTGCCACCAGTGATTTGACTAGCGGGGACAATGAGCAGTACTTC. Amino acids: CATSDLTSGDNEQYF. J is TRBJ2-5 and V is TRBV24-1, with 10 bases aligning to TRBD2. Germline CDR1 reads KGHDR; CDR2 reads SFDVKD. The CDR3 length is 15 residues. Germline trimming cut 0 bases from V and 11 bases from J; bases unmatched to any gene: 8.

This clonotype occurred many times. The chain recombines TRBV20-1 with TRBJ2-6; a possible D gene is TRBD1 (6 bases). The ends were cut back, 1 base at V and 2 bases at J, with 12 bases in the middle. CDR1 and CDR2 from the germline V gene are DFQATT and SNEGSKA (reference sequence). The CDR3 length is 16 residues. CDR3 in amino acids: CSARVEKGAGANVLTF. The DNA for the CDR3 is TGCAGTGCTAGAGTGGAGAAGGGGGCTGGGGCCAACGTCCTGACTTTC.

This clonotype was seen only a few times. A junction boundary mismatches the germline segment, possibly from a read error. This chain links TRBV11-2 with TRBJ2-5; D is possibly TRBD2 (5 bases). From germline, CDR1 is SGHAT and CDR2 FQNNGV. The CDR3 sequence is 16 residues long. For the CDR3, the DNA is TGTGCCAGCGGCTTAAGGGTCCTCCGGGCGGGAGAGACCCAGTACTTC. Amino acids: CASGLRVLRAGETQYF.

The rearrangement links TRBV7-2 to TRBJ2-7, with D hard to call. V lost 5 bases, J lost 5 bases, and 7 bases lay in between. Germline assignment: CDR1 SGHTA and CDR2 FQGNSA. CDR3 length: 11 residues. The chain's CDR3 is CASSHFDEQYF. For the CDR3, the DNA is TGTGCCAGCAGCCACTTTGACGAGCAGTACTTC.